The present entry profiles one T cell receptor (beta chain) with its context. Assay: immunoSEQ multiplex PCR; the TCRdb copy retains only in-frame clones and omits some. There are around 260,000 clones in the sample; roughly 83% occur only once, and less than 6% lies in the top ten. The sample originates from a study of blood T cell repertoires in COVID-19. The CDR3 is made up of 17 amino acids. J was trimmed by 6 bases and V by 2 bases; bases with no gene match: 10. In germline, CDR1 is SGHDT, CDR2 YYEEEE. The sample consisted of peripheral blood. The genes are TRBV5-6 and TRBJ1-6, with 8 nucleotides matching TRBD1. This receptor was taken from a man aged 60 to 69 who had recovered from COVID-19. CDR3 in DNA: TGTGCCAGCAGCTTCCGTAAGACAGGGGCCACTAATTCACCCCTCCACTTT. Residues: CASSFRKTGATNSPLHF.